A single sample gave rise to the 3 T cell receptor beta chains below, sequenced in a study of cytomegalovirus exposure and HLA in healthy donors (dated by TCRdb to 2017 to 2019). Library preparation was by the immunoSEQ multiplex PCR assay. The source is immuneACCESS, and TCRdb retained only in-frame sequences with V and J called. Part of the clones is not carried over; for the studies checked, unresolved V genes explain less than half of this, and the remainder is unexplained. This sample comprises about 56,000 clones, over 85% of them detected only once. Jointly, the top ten make up 0.9% to 1.4% of the sample. The material sequenced was PBMCs. These receptor sequences come from a man between 18 and 29 years old in good health and CMV-seronegative.

This clone was detected once. V usage is TRBV28 and J usage is TRBJ2-3, with D possibly TRBD1 on 6 matching bases. V dropped 6 bases and J dropped 2 bases, with 12 bases sitting between them. Germline lookup yields CDR1 MDHEN and CDR2 SYDVKM. This CDR3 region has 14 residues. The CDR3 nucleotides read TGTGCCAGCAGCCGAACAGGGTACACAGATACGCAGTATTTT. This translates into CASSRTGYTDTQYF.

The chain employs TRBV9 and TRBJ2-5; 13 bases match TRBD2. The J segment lost 2 bases and the V segment lost 4 bases, leaving 2 bases of the junction unmatched. Germline V gene data show CDR1 as SGDLS and CDR2 as YYNGEE. The CDR3 runs to 15 residues. The CDR3 here is CASSQGLAGQETQYF. In DNA, the CDR3 is TGTGCCAGCAGCCAGGGACTAGCGGGACAAGAGACCCAGTACTTC.

This chain connects TRBV27 to TRBJ2-7, with D possibly matching TRBD1 (5 bases). Germline CDR1 and CDR2: MNHEY and SMNVEV (reference sequence). Trimming took off 6 bases at V and 6 bases at J, with 27 bases between the two ends. The length of the CDR3 is 17 residues. The CDR3 DNA is TGTGCCAGCAGCCACTCCCCCGTCACAGGTTATAGACGCGAGCAGTACTTC. It codes for CASSHSPVTGYRREQYF.